The 6 T cell receptor beta chains presented below share a single source sample, sequenced in a study of monozygotic twins with cystic fibrosis. Some clones are missing from TCRdb's copy, which holds only in-frame ones; the method was immunoSEQ multiplex PCR. Counted here are roughly 29,000 clones, approximately 80% occurring once; the ten biggest clones make up 0.88%. The sequencing sample was made of blood. These receptors were collected from a girl aged 2 to 9 with cystic fibrosis.

The V gene is TRBV28, the J gene TRBJ2-5; D is ambiguous. Germline CDR1 reads MDHEN; CDR2 reads SYDVKM. This CDR3 region has 13 residues. Trimming removed 3 bases at V and 0 bases at J, with 5 bases between. In DNA form, the CDR3 reads TGTGCCAGCAGTTTGATTGACCAAGAGACCCAGTACTTC. It specifies CASSLIDQETQYF.

The V and J genes are TRBV5-1 and TRBJ1-2, with unresolved D. The CDR3 sequence is 14 residues long. The V gene lost 3 bases and the J gene lost 2 bases, with 11 bases spanning the gap. Germline lookup yields CDR1 SGHRS and CDR2 YFSETQ. The CDR3 sequence: CASSSVAGNYGYTF. The CDR3 DNA reads as TGCGCCAGCAGCTCCGTGGCGGGGAACTATGGCTACACCTTC.

The chain employs TRBV15 and TRBJ2-1, with 7 bases aligning to TRBD2. The CDR3 runs to 16 residues. Germline V gives CDR1 LNHNV, CDR2 YYDKDF (reference sequence). Losses at the gene ends were 4 bases for V and 1 base for J; bases not matched to a gene: 7. The CDR3 region has the DNA TGTGCCACCAGCAAGTTAGGAGCGGGGTCCTACAATGAGCAGTTCTTC. As protein: CATSKLGAGSYNEQFF.

The chain is built from TRBV28 and TRBJ1-5; 7 nucleotides line up with TRBD1. Germline assignment: CDR1 MDHEN and CDR2 SYDVKM. Trimming removed 4 bases from V and 2 bases from J; junction bases left unmatched: 11. The CDR3 is 17 residues long. The CDR3 nucleotides are TGTGCCAGCAGTTCCCCTTGGCGAACAGGGGGCAATCAGCCCCAGCATTTT. It yields the protein CASSSPWRTGGNQPQHF. Complete variable domain (other parts from reference TRBV28 and TRBJ1-5): DVKVTQSSRYLVKRTGEKVFLECVQDMDHENMFWYRQDPGLGLRLIYFSYDVKMKEKGDIPEGYSVSREKKERFSLILESASTNQTSMYLCASSSPWRTGGNQPQHFGDGTRLSIL.

This chain links TRBV5-1 with TRBJ1-2; 11 nucleotides agree with TRBD1. V dropped 4 bases and J dropped 6; count of bases not matched to a gene: 2. In germline, CDR1 is SGHRS, CDR2 YFSETQ. The CDR3 is made up of 13 amino acids. CDR3 sequence (DNA): TGCGCCAGCAGCCCGGACAGGGGGCATGGCTACACCTTC. As protein: CASSPDRGHGYTF.

This clone was counted a few times. The chain carries TRBV5-1 and TRBJ1-4, with a tentative D call TRBD1 (5 bases). V was shortened by 4 bases and J by 6 bases, with 13 bases between the two germline ends. The CDR3 runs to 14 residues. Germline CDR1 reads SGHRS; CDR2 reads YFSETQ. The chain's CDR3 is CASSGDGWDEKLFF. CDR3 sequence (DNA): TGCGCCAGCAGCGGGGACGGGTGGGATGAAAAACTGTTTTTT.